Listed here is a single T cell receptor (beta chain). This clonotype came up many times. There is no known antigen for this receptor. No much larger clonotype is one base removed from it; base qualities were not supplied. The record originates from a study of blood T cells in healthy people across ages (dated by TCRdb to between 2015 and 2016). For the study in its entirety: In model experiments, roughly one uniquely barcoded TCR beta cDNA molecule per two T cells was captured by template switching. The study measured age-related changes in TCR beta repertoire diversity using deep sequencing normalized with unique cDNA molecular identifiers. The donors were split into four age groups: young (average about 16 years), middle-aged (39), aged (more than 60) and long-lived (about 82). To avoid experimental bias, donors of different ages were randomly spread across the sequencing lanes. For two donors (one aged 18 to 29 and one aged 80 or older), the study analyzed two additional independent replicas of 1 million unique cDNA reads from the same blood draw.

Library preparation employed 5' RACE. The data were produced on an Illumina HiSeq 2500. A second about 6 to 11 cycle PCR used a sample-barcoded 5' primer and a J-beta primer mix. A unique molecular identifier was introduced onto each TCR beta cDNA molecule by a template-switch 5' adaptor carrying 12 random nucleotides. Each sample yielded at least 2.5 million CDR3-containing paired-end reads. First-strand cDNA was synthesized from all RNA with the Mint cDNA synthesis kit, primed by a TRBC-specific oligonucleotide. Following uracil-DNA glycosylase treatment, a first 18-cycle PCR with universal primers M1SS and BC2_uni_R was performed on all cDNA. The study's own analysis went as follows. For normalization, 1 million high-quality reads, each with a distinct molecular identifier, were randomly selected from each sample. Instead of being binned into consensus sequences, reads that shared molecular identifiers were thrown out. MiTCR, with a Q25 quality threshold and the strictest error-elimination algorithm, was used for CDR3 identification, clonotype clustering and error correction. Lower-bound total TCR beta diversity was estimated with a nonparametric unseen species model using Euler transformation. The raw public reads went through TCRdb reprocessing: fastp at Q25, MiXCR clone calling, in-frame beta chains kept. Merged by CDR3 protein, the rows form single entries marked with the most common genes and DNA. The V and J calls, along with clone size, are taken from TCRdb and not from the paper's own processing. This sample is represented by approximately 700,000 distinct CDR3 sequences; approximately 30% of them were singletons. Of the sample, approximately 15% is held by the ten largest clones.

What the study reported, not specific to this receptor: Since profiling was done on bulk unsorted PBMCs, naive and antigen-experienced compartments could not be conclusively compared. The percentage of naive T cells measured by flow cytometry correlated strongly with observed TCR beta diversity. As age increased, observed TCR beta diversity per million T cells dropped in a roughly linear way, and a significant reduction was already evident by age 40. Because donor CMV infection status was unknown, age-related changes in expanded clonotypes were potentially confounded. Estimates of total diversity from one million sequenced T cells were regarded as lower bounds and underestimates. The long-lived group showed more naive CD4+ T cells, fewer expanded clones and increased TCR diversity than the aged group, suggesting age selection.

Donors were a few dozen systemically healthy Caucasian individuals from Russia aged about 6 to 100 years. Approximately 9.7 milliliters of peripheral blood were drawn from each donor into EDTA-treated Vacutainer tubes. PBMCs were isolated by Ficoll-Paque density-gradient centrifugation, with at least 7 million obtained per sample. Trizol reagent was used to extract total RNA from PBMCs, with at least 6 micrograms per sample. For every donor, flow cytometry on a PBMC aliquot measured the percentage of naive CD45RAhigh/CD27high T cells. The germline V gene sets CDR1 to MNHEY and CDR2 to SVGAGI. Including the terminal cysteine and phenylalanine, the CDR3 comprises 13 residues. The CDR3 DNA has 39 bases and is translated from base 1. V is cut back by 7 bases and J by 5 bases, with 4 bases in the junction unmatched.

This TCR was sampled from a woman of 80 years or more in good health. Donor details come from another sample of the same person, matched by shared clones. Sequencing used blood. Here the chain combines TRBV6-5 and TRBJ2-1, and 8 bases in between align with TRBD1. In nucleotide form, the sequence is TGTGCCAGCACCAGGGGGCCCCACAATGAGCAGTTCTTC. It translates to CASTRGPHNEQFF.